The rows below give T cell receptor beta chains drawn from one sample of a study of T cell repertoires in cytomegalovirus infection. MiXCR was run by TCRdb on the reads, yielding one entry per CDR3 protein. The sample has fewer than 200,000 distinct CDR3 sequences; over 13% are singletons. Sequenced material: PBMCs. Source of these receptors: a human donor in good health (CMV status not recorded). Some clones in this sample may be carry-over from other donors' samples. The conserved cysteine and the conserved F or W are not part of the CDR3 here.

SAGTGSRYGYT | TRBJ1-2 | TRBV20-1
ASSSRTGSEETQY | TRBJ2-5 | TRBV11-2
ASSPYRGVLNTEAF | TRBJ1-1 | TRBV14
ARRGTYSNEQY | TRBJ2-7 | TRBV30
SARQGSTEAF | TRBJ1-1 | TRBV29-1
ASSLLSLRDTQY | TRBJ2-3 | TRBV5-1
ASSGGENHRF | TRBJ2-1 | TRBV3-1
SVERQSGTQY | TRBJ2-3 | TRBV29-1
ASSLDGQGQPQH | TRBJ1-5 | TRBV7-9
ASNFRGNTEAF | TRBJ1-1 | TRBV7-2
ASSWTGPQH | TRBJ1-5 | TRBV19
ASSLSFWSEGSGANVLT | TRBJ2-6 | TRBV7-9
ASSQPGQGVYGYT | TRBJ1-2 | TRBV23-1
SSSGRFYNEQF | TRBJ2-1 | TRBV29-1
ASRSQARRQY | TRBJ2-3 | TRBV28
ASSLDRIGTDTQY | TRBJ2-3 | TRBV7-9
ATSRVTGELF | TRBJ2-2 | TRBV15
ASSYRESGEQY | TRBJ2-7 | TRBV7-2
ASSFTGGKTDTQY | TRBJ2-3 | TRBV28
SARGRGFSYNEQF | TRBJ2-1 | TRBV20-1
SVEMPGPLYEQY | TRBJ2-7 | TRBV29-1
SPRDRGRSGYT | TRBJ1-2 | TRBV20-1
ATGQAGSNPDHNEQF | TRBJ2-1 | TRBV24-1
ASSPARTGNYGYT | TRBJ1-2 | TRBV18
ATLIPRDRSNYGYT | TRBJ1-2 | TRBV2
SARGSTATTNEKLF | TRBJ1-4 | TRBV20-1
ASSVTGTSGSGANVLT | TRBJ2-6 | TRBV9
ASSPTGDVWRAGNTIY | TRBJ1-3 | TRBV19
SGGTARGYGYT | TRBJ1-2 | TRBV29-1
ATSANADSNQPQH | TRBJ1-5 | TRBV24-1
AWNTGLAGRGETQY | TRBJ2-5 | TRBV30
ASSLHGSGANVLT | TRBJ2-6 | TRBV28
ASSSGGSREKLF | TRBJ1-4 | TRBV28
ASNPDQGSGANVLT | TRBJ2-6 | TRBV28
ASSTRDRGGYGYT | TRBJ1-2 | TRBV28
ASSPGQGAHTGELF | TRBJ2-2 | TRBV7-9
ASSPHRQGSRNGYT | TRBJ1-2 | TRBV12-3/TRBV12-4
ASSYPRDGHNEQF | TRBJ2-1 | TRBV6-2/TRBV6-3